A selection of T cell receptor beta chains follows, all from one sample in a study of beta chain features in type 1 diabetes. The protocol was immunoSEQ multiplex PCR, while the TCRdb copy is restricted to in-frame clones and leaves out a portion. The data hold more than 250,000 clones, with approximately 14% observed a single time. Sequencing was done on a sample of naive CD4+ T cells from blood. All receptors derive from a man between 25 and 39 years old with type 1 diabetes. The CDR3 runs from the conserved cysteine through the conserved F or W. D genes are given only for firm matches. A row's size may be missing; if present it is once, few, many or a size class.

CDR3aa,CDR3nt,j_gene,len,abundance,v_gene,d_gene
CASSQRRGMETQYF,TGTGCCAGCAGCCAGAGACGAGGGATGGAGACCCAGTACTTC,TRBJ2-5,14,NA,TRBV11-2,NA
CASRILAKNIQYF,TGTGCCAGCAGAATTCTAGCCAAAAACATTCAGTACTTC,TRBJ2-4,13,few,TRBV2,NA
CASSLQGADQPQHF,TGTGCCAGCAGCTTGCAGGGGGCTGATCAGCCCCAGCATTTT,TRBJ1-5,14,NA,TRBV7-9,TRBD1
CASSTPLVAGVYNEQFF,TGTGCCAGTAGTACTCCCCTAGTAGCGGGAGTTTACAATGAGCAGTTCTTC,TRBJ2-1,17,NA,TRBV19,TRBD2
CSVAQGAPRGDTQYF,TGCAGCGTAGCACAGGGGGCACCCCGAGGGGATACGCAGTATTTT,TRBJ2-3,15,NA,TRBV29-1,TRBD1
CASSLVQGEETQYF,TGCGCCAGCAGCTTGGTCCAGGGGGAAGAGACCCAGTACTTC,TRBJ2-5,14,NA,TRBV5-1,TRBD1
CASRSGELFF,TGTGCCAGTCGGTCCGGGGAGCTGTTTTTT,TRBJ2-2,10,NA,TRBV7-9,NA
CASSPKQGSLAKNIQYF,TGTGCCAGCTCACCAAAACAGGGGAGCCTAGCCAAAAACATTCAGTACTTC,TRBJ2-4,17,few,TRBV18,TRBD1
CASSLSTGAYNEQFF,TGTGCCAGCAGCTTAAGCACAGGGGCCTACAATGAGCAGTTCTTC,TRBJ2-1,15,once,TRBV7-2,TRBD1
CAWGQPQHF,TGTGCCTGGGGCCAGCCCCAGCATTTT,TRBJ1-5,9,NA,TRBV30,NA
CASSSDPGTEAFF,TGTGCCAGCAGCTCCGACCCGGGGACTGAAGCTTTCTTT,TRBJ1-1,13,few,TRBV7-8,NA
CASSSTSGRAAETQYF,TGTGCCAGCAGCTCCACTAGCGGGAGGGCCGCGGAGACCCAGTACTTC,TRBJ2-5,16,once,TRBV11-2,TRBD2
CASSQPSGAYEQYF,TGTGCCAGCAGCCAACCGAGCGGAGCCTACGAGCAGTACTTC,TRBJ2-7,14,NA,TRBV4-2,NA
CASSPGISGMVDTQYF,TGTGCCAGCAGCCCAGGGATCAGCGGGATGGTAGATACGCAGTATTTT,TRBJ2-3,16,few,TRBV7-2,TRBD2
CASSVGLSGRTPPYNEQFF,TGTGCCAGCAGCGTAGGACTTAGCGGGAGGACACCACCCTACAATGAGCAGTTCTTC,TRBJ2-1,19,NA,TRBV9,TRBD2
CASSLSYSGELFF,TGTGCCAGCAGCTTAAGCTATTCCGGGGAGCTGTTTTTT,TRBJ2-2,13,few,TRBV7-3,NA
CASSRGQGTEAFF,TGTGCCAGCAGCCGGGGACAGGGAACTGAAGCTTTCTTT,TRBJ1-1,13,NA,TRBV11-2,TRBD1
CASSDMGNTEAFF,TGTGCCAGCTCCGACATGGGGAACACTGAAGCTTTCTTT,TRBJ1-1,13,NA,TRBV18,NA
CASSPFQGRNTEAFF,TGTGCCAGCAGCCCCTTCCAGGGGCGGAACACTGAAGCTTTCTTT,TRBJ1-1,15,few,TRBV7-2,NA
CSAARRQDYEQYF,TGCAGCGCTGCACGTAGACAGGATTACGAGCAGTACTTC,TRBJ2-7,13,NA,TRBV29-1,NA
CASSTGGPRKSDTQYF,TGTGCCAGCAGCACTGGAGGGCCAAGGAAATCAGATACGCAGTATTTT,TRBJ2-3,16,NA,TRBV5-4,NA
CASSVVASGQETQYF,TGTGCCAGCAGCGTAGTGGCTAGCGGCCAAGAGACCCAGTACTTC,TRBJ2-5,15,few,TRBV9,TRBD2
CASSQGLAGVGEQFF,TGCGCCAGCAGCCAAGGGCTAGCGGGAGTGGGTGAGCAGTTCTTC,TRBJ2-1,15,NA,TRBV4-1,TRBD2
CATSPGTGSYGYTF,TGTGCCACCAGCCCGGGAACAGGGTCCTATGGCTACACCTTC,TRBJ1-2,14,NA,TRBV15,NA
CASSPGGSDTQYF,TGTGCCAGCAGCCCGGGGGGTTCAGATACGCAGTATTTT,TRBJ2-3,13,NA,TRBV4-2,TRBD2
CASRAGTGNEKLFF,TGTGCCAGCAGAGCCGGGACAGGGAATGAAAAACTGTTTTTT,TRBJ1-4,14,few,TRBV6-1,TRBD1
CASAAGQGREGGEKLFF,TGTGCCAGCGCCGCGGGACAGGGAAGAGAGGGTGGAGAAAAACTGTTTTTT,TRBJ1-4,17,few,TRBV2,TRBD1
CASSLDRGNTEAFF,TGCGCCAGCAGCTTGGATCGGGGTAACACTGAAGCTTTCTTT,TRBJ1-1,14,few,TRBV5-1,NA
CSVGQGITEAFF,TGCAGCGTTGGGCAGGGGATCACTGAAGCTTTCTTT,TRBJ1-1,12,NA,TRBV29-1,NA
CASSLLDSNEQFF,TGCGCCAGCAGCTTACTGGACAGCAATGAGCAGTTCTTC,TRBJ2-1,13,few,TRBV5-1,NA
CASSLWGYGNGYTF,TGTGCCAGCAGCTTGTGGGGTTACGGGAATGGCTACACCTTC,TRBJ1-2,14,few,TRBV5-5,NA
CASSLAYSSGNTIYF,TGTGCCAGCAGCTTAGCGTATAGCTCTGGAAACACCATATATTTT,TRBJ1-3,15,NA,TRBV7-9,NA
CASSIDGNQPQHF,TGTGCCAGCAGCATAGACGGGAATCAGCCCCAGCATTTT,TRBJ1-5,13,NA,TRBV7-6,NA
CASSWRGLIYNEQFF,TGCGCCAGCAGCTGGAGGGGACTCATATACAATGAGCAGTTCTTC,TRBJ2-1,15,NA,TRBV5-1,NA
CATSRALGADGFEQYF,TGTGCCACCAGCAGAGCTTTGGGAGCGGATGGTTTCGAGCAGTACTTC,TRBJ2-7,16,few,TRBV15,NA
CASRTDRRTGELFF,TGTGCCAGCCGGACTGATCGAAGGACCGGGGAGCTGTTTTTT,TRBJ2-2,14,few,TRBV7-2,NA
CASSSLRLASTDTQYF,TGTGCCAGCAGCTCCCTACGACTAGCGAGCACAGATACGCAGTATTTT,TRBJ2-3,16,NA,TRBV7-9,TRBD2
CASSSGQGYTEAFF,TGTGCCAGCAGCTCCGGACAGGGCTACACTGAAGCTTTCTTT,TRBJ1-1,14,NA,TRBV5-6,TRBD1
CASRPHGQGVVETQYF,TGCGCCAGCAGACCCCATGGACAGGGGGTCGTAGAGACCCAGTACTTC,TRBJ2-5,16,NA,TRBV5-1,TRBD1
CASSLAENQPQHF,TGTGCCAGCAGCTTAGCAGAGAATCAGCCCCAGCATTTT,TRBJ1-5,13,few,TRBV7-9,NA
CASSQPAEGSYEQYF,TGTGCCAGCAGTCAACCCGCTGAGGGCTCCTACGAGCAGTACTTC,TRBJ2-7,15,NA,TRBV6-6,NA
CASSLDGTGTQLFF,TGTGCCAGCAGCTTAGACGGGACAGGGACCCAACTGTTTTTT,TRBJ1-4,14,few,TRBV7-6,TRBD1
CASSTGPGRGQNTEAFF,TGTGCCAGCAGTACCGGACCGGGAAGGGGGCAGAACACTGAAGCTTTCTTT,TRBJ1-1,17,few,TRBV2,TRBD1
CASSKGEGRGYEQYF,TGTGCCAGCAGCAAAGGGGAGGGGCGAGGCTACGAGCAGTACTTC,TRBJ2-7,15,NA,TRBV21-1,NA
CASSLEAQGRSEQFF,TGCGCCAGCAGCTTGGAGGCGCAGGGGAGAAGTGAGCAGTTCTTC,TRBJ2-1,15,few,TRBV5-1,NA
CASSSPGLGNQPQHF,TGTGCCAGCAGCTCCCCAGGGCTGGGCAATCAGCCCCAGCATTTT,TRBJ1-5,15,few,TRBV28,NA
CASSPQQGGYGYTF,TGTGCCAGCAGCCCACAACAGGGGGGCTATGGCTACACCTTC,TRBJ1-2,14,few,TRBV7-3,TRBD1